The entry that follows covers one TCR beta chain sequence. Its antigen is not identified. Each of the CD4+ naive, central memory, regulatory and stem cell-like memory populations was sorted via CD45RO/CCR7/CD25/CD127/CD95/CD27. This record comes from a study of beta chain features in type 1 diabetes. Background on the study: Investigators examined 107,917,701 sorted cells across all samples. Study-wide results and caveats: Researchers cautioned that cDNA sequencing could over-represent cells with high TCR expression.

Reverse transcribing all isolated RNA meant expressed TCRB transcripts were sequenced. Sequenced by immunoSEQ multiplex PCR; TCRdb stores in-frame clones only, minus some. The sample lists fewer than 350,000 clones; 15% to 20% were seen once. Germline-derived CDR1 and CDR2 are MNHNS and SASEGT. The V gene lost 9 bases and the J gene lost 6 bases, with 17 bases spanning the gap. CDR3 length equals 13 residues. Sequenced sample: naive CD4+ T cells from blood. This TCR was sampled from a woman aged 18 to 35 in good health. The rearrangement links TRBV6-1 to TRBJ1-2; no firm D call. CDR3 in amino acids: CASWEGATHGYTF. The CDR3, as DNA: TGTGCCAGTTGGGAGGGCGCGACCCATGGCTACACCTTC.